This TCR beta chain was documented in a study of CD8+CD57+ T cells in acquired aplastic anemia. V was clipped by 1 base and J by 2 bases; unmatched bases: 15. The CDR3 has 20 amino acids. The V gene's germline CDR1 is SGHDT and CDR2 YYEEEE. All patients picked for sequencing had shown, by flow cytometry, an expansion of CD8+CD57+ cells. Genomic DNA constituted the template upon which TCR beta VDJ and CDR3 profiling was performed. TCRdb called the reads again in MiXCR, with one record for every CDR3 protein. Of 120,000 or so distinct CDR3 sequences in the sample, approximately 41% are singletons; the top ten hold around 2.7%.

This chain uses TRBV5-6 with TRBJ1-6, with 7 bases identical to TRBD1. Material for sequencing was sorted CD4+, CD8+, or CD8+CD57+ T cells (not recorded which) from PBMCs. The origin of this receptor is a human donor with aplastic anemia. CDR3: CASSLSWVTGTRPYNSPLHF. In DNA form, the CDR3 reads TGTGCCAGCAGCTTGTCGTGGGTGACAGGGACCAGACCCTATAATTCACCCCTCCACTTT.